This T cell receptor beta chain was retrieved from a study of human T cells and chemical hapten exposure. Turning to the study itself: While the approximately 22-week study was under way, patients received diphenylcyclopropenone on the scalp every week.

This clonotype has at least ten counts. Its specificity is unknown. Each CDR3 protein is one row after TCRdb ran MiXCR on the RACE reads. The sample records about 69,000 distinct CDR3 sequences, 10% being singletons. Notes on the study in general: Versus controls, significantly more large CDR3 similarity clusters arose from expanded TCRs. There was no change with DPC sensitization in TCRs above 1 in 1000 frequency.

The V gene's germline CDR1 is KGHSH and CDR2 LQKENI. The CDR3 loop spans 15 amino acids. V lost 8 bases, J lost 0 bases, and 14 bases lay in between. Time point specified: patch test 2, 6 weeks after DPC sensitization. The treatment denotes: therapeutic diphenylcyclopropenone sensitization with weekly scalp DPC. Total RNA came from unfractionated whole blood. The receptor was isolated from a woman aged 50 to 65 with alopecia areata. Some clones in this sample may be carry-over from other donors' samples. The rearrangement joins TRBV18 to TRBJ2-1; D is unclear. Sample: whole blood, taken in connection with sensitization to the hapten diphenylcyclopropenone (DPC). The CDR3 region is CASAKDGNSYNEQFF. For the CDR3, the DNA is TGTGCCAGCGCGAAGGACGGAAACTCCTACAATGAGCAGTTCTTC.